This passage covers 3 T cell receptor beta chains from one sample sequenced in a study of blood T cell repertoires in COVID-19 (dated by TCRdb to 2019 to 2021). The library was generated by the immunoSEQ multiplex PCR assay. TCRdb stores this immuneACCESS table with in-frame sequences only. Part of the clones is absent; in the studies checked, under half of the shortfall reflects unresolved V genes, and no reason is known for the rest. The sample data list around 160,000 clones, and about 83% of these were observed just once. More than 11% of the sample is in the top ten clones. The specimen sequenced was peripheral blood. These receptors came from an elderly woman with acute or convalescent COVID-19.

The chain employs TRBV19 and TRBJ1-2; no firm D call. CDR3 size: 13 residues. Trimming pared 4 bases from V and 4 bases from J, leaving 10 bases between. Germline V gene data show CDR1 as LNHDA and CDR2 as SQIVND (reference sequence). In nucleotides, the CDR3 is TGTGCCAGTAGTAACTCTCCTGGCTATGGCTACACCTTC. This gives the protein CASSNSPGYGYTF.

The V gene is TRBV5-1, the J gene TRBJ2-1, with D possibly matching TRBD2 (6 bases). Trimming took off 0 bases at V and 5 bases at J, with 12 bases between the two ends. CDR1 and CDR2 (germline): SGHRS, YFSETQ. CDR3 length: 15 amino acids. CDR3 bases: TGCGCCAGCAGCTTGGTAGGAGGGTGTAACAATGAGCAGTTCTTC. It is translated as CASSLVGGCNNEQFF. The full variable domain, with the rest looked up from reference TRBV5-1 and TRBJ2-1, is KAGVTQTPRYLIKTRGQQVTLSCSPISGHRSVSWYQQTPGQGLQFLFEYFSETQRNKGNFPGRFSGRQFSNSRSEMNVSTLELGDSALYLCASSLVGGCNNEQFFGPGTRLTVL.

The chain couples TRBV2 to TRBJ1-1; D remains unclear. Germline V CDR1 and CDR2: SNHLY, FYNNEI. This CDR3 is 13 amino acids long. V was shortened by 6 bases and J by 1 base, with 9 bases between the two germline ends. CDR3: CASSENENTEAFF. CDR3 DNA: TGTGCCAGCAGCGAGAATGAGAACACTGAAGCTTTCTTT.